The clone carrying this T cell receptor beta chain was seen repeatedly, ten times or more. Its antigen is still unknown. This sample was taken from a study of T cells in Graves' hyperthyroidism and ophthalmopathy. Across the whole study: Sampling of peripheral blood happened at initial diagnosis, prior to any treatment.

Study observations and caveats: Blood shared most expanded thyroid clonotypes above 0.001.

Lactation, pregnancy, other autoimmune disease or uncontrolled infection excluded patients. Isolation of PBMCs was performed on around 9.7 ml fresh peripheral blood. This CDR3 contains 11 residues. CDR1 is GTSNPN, CDR2 SVGIG, per germline (reference sequence). V was clipped by 3 bases and J by 5 bases, with 7 bases between them. RNA transcripts provided the source from which TCR beta CDR3 regions were amplified. First-round RT-PCR of the TCR CDR3 relied on the HTBI primer set. Via MiXCR, TCRdb re-called the multiplex PCR reads, giving one row per CDR3 protein. The table has hundreds of thousands of distinct CDR3 sequences, 22% seen once; the top ten hold 64%.

The origin of this receptor is a man under 40 with Graves' ophthalmopathy. The V and J genes are TRBV30 and TRBJ1-1; the D gene is possibly TRBD1 (5 bases). The specimen sequenced was blood. The CDR3 region has the DNA TGTGCCTGGAGGAGGGGTACTGAAGCTTTCTTT. This gives the protein CAWRRGTEAFF.